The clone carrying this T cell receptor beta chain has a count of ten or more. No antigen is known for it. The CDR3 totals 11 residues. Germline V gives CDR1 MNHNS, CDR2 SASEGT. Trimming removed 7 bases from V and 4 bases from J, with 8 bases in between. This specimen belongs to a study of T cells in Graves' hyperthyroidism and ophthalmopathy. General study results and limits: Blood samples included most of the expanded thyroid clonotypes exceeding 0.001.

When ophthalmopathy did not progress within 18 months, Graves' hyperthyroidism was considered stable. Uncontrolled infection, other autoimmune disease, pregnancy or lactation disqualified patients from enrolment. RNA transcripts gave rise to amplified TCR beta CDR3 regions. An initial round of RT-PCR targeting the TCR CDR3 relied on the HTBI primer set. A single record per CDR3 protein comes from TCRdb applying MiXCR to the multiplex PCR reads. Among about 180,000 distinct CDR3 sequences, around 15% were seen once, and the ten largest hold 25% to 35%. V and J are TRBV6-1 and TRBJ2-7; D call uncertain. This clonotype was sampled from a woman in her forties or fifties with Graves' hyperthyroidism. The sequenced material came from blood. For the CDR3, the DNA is TGTGCCAGCACCGGACCGTACGAGCAGTACTTC. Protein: CASTGPYEQYF.